This T cell receptor (beta chain) was retrieved from a study of blood T cell repertoires in COVID-19. In the study overall: COVID-19 samples collected from the United States, Italy and Spain covered acute and convalescent phases. PBMCs, B-cell-depleted T cells, or T cells provided the cDNA or gDNA that made up the material.

As processed by the authors: From reference gene primer amplification, estimates of nucleated cell counts were derived. Using immunoSEQ multiplex PCR, the repertoire was profiled, and TCRdb retains in-frame clones only, with some absent. V and J calls and clone size come straight from that table; D and trimming were deduced from the DNA. The top ten hold roughly 4.7% of the sample, which has about 120,000 clones, 86% seen once. The CDR3 contains 14 residues. CDR1 and CDR2 from the germline V gene are KGHSH and LQKENI. Trimming removed 3 bases from V and 7 bases from J; junction bases left unmatched: 8.

The receptor comes from a man aged 40-49 years with acute or convalescent COVID-19. This chain uses TRBV18 with TRBJ2-7, with 8 bases fitting TRBD2. Sequencing was carried out using peripheral blood. CDR3 in DNA: TGTGCCAGCTCACCGAGCGGGGGCCTTATAGAGCAGTACTTC. Its translation is CASSPSGGLIEQYF. Full variable domain (missing parts from reference TRBV18 and TRBJ2-7): NAGVMQNPRHLVRRRGQEARLRCSPMKGHSHVYWYRQLPEEGLKFMVYLQKENIIDESGMPKERFSAEFPKEGPSILRIQQVVRGDSAAYFCASSPSGGLIEQYFGPGTRLTVT.